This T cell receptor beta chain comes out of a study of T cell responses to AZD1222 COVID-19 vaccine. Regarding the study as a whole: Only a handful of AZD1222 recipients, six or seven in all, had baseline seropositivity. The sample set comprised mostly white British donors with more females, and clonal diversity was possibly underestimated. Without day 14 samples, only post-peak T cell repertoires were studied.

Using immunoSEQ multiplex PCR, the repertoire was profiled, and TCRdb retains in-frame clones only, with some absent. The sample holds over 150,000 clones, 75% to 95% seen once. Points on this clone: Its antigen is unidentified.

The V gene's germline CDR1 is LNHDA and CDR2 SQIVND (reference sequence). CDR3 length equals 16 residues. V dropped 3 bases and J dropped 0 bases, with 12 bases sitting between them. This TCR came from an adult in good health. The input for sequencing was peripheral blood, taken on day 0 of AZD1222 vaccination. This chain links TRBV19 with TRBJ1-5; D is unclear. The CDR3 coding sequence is TGTGCCAGTAGTATTGCCCGCCTTTATAGCAATCAGCCCCAGCATTTT. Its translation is CASSIARLYSNQPQHF. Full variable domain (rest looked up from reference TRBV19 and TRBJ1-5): DGGITQSPKYLFRKEGQNVTLSCEQNLNHDAMYWYRQDPGQGLRLIYYSQIVNDFQKGDIAEGYSVSREKKESFPLTVTSAQKNPTAFYLCASSIARLYSNQPQHFGDGTRLSIL.